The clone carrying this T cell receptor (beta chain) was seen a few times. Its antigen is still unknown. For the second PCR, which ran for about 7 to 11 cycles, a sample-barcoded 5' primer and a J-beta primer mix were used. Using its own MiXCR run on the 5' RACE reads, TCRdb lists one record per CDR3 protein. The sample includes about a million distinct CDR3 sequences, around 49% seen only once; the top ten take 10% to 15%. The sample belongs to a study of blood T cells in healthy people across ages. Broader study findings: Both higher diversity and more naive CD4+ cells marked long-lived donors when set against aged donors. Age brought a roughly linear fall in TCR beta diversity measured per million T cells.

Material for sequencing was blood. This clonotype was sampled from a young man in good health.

CDR3 loop: CASSSQQGPTYEQYF. The CDR3, as DNA: TGTGCCAGCAGCTCCCAACAGGGGCCAACCTACGAGCAGTACTTC. The chain uses TRBV7-9 and TRBJ2-7, with 7 bases identical to TRBD1. CDR1 SEHNR and CDR2 FQNEAQ come from the germline V gene (reference sequence). The CDR3 covers 15 residues. V lost 4 bases to trimming and J lost 2 bases; unmatched junction nucleotides: 8. Together with reference TRBV7-9 and TRBJ2-7, the CDR3 gives the full variable domain: DTGVSQNPRHKITKRGQNVTFRCDPISEHNRLYWYRQTLGQGPEFLTYFQNEAQLEKSRLLSDRFSAERPKGSFSTLEIQRTEQGDSAMYLCASSSQQGPTYEQYFGPGTRLTVT.